The 25 T cell receptor beta chains given below trace back to one sample, sequenced in a study of T cell responses to AZD1222 COVID-19 vaccine. Clones were sequenced by immunoSEQ multiplex PCR, and TCRdb holds only the in-frame ones, with some missing. The sample contains approximately 130,000 clones, around 86% of which appear only once. Sample: peripheral blood, taken 28 days after the second AZD1222 dose. Source of these receptors: an adult who received the AZD1222 COVID-19 vaccine.

The genes are TRBV6-6 and TRBJ2-7; 16 nucleotides agree with TRBD2. After removal of 5 bases from V and 0 bases from J, the junction contained 4 bases not matched to a gene. In germline, CDR1 is MNHNY, CDR2 SVGAGI (reference sequence). The CDR3 spans 17 residues. The CDR3 DNA reads TGTGCCAGCAGTCCTGGGACTAGCGGGGGGGTCTCCTACGAGCAGTACTTC. This gives the protein CASSPGTSGGVSYEQYF.

V is TRBV29-1 and J is TRBJ1-4; a weak D match, TRBD1 (6 bases). V was pared by 4 bases and J by 8 bases, with 20 bases between. This CDR3 is built from 15 residues. From germline, CDR1 is SQVTM and CDR2 ANQGSEA. This CDR3 reads CSVAQGLGLGEKLFF. CDR3 coding DNA: TGCAGCGTTGCACAGGGACTAGGGTTGGGCGAAAAACTGTTTTTT.

V gene TRBV5-5 combines with J gene TRBJ1-6; no definite D call. Trimming removed 0 bases from V and 7 bases from J, with 11 bases in between. CDR1 is SGHKS and CDR2 is YYEKEE in the germline V gene (reference sequence). The CDR3 extends over 15 amino acids. The CDR3 bases are TGTGCCAGCAGCTTGGGCCCCGGAACCAATTCACCCCTCCACTTT. This codes for CASSLGPGTNSPLHF.

The chain carries TRBV18 and TRBJ2-2; 8 bases fit TRBD1. CDR3 size: 18 residues. Germline V gene sequence: CDR1 KGHSH, CDR2 LQKENI. Trimming cost V 6 bases and J 1 base; bases outside gene matches: 13. CDR3 residues: CASSRPGGALWNTGELFF. The CDR3 nucleotides are TGTGCCAGCTCTCGGCCAGGGGGCGCTTTATGGAACACCGGGGAGCTGTTTTTT.

V is TRBV19 and J is TRBJ2-1, with 13 bases matching TRBD2. The CDR3 runs 13 residues. V trimming: 6 bases; J trimming: 9 bases; junction bases outside the gene matches: 2. Germline V gene lookup returns CDR1 LNHDA and CDR2 SQIVND (reference sequence). CDR3 loop: CASRTSGGFEQFF. Written as DNA, the CDR3 is TGTGCCAGTAGGACTAGCGGGGGGTTTGAGCAGTTCTTC.

The V call is TRBV7-9, the J call TRBJ1-2; 7 bases fit TRBD1. The trim removed 6 bases at V and 4 bases at J, leaving 5 bases unmatched. The CDR3 consists of 13 residues. Germline V gene sequence: CDR1 SEHNR, CDR2 FQNEAQ (reference sequence). In DNA, the CDR3 is TGTGCCAGCAGTTCCGGGACAGCCTATGGCTACACCTTC. Protein sequence: CASSSGTAYGYTF.

The V call is TRBV6-5, the J call TRBJ2-3; 7 bases agree with TRBD1. V lost 0 bases, J lost 1 base, and 4 bases stayed unmatched. Germline V CDR1 and CDR2: MNHEY, SVGAGI. The CDR3 loop spans 16 amino acids. This CDR3 reads CASSYSTTGGTDTQYF. CDR3 nucleotides: TGTGCCAGCAGTTACTCGACTACAGGGGGCACAGATACGCAGTATTTT.

The chain is built from TRBV2 and TRBJ1-6; D is perhaps TRBD1 (5 bases). CDR1 and CDR2 from the germline V gene are SNHLY and FYNNEI. V dropped 6 bases and J dropped 2 bases, with 8 bases sitting between them. There are 14 residues in the CDR3. CDR3 in DNA: TGTGCCAGCAGGGGGGGAACCTATAATTCACCCCTCCACTTT. The encoded protein is CASRGGTYNSPLHF.

This rearrangement joins TRBV6-1 to TRBJ1-5, with 8 bases that match TRBD1. CDR1 is MNHNS, CDR2 SASEGT, per germline. This CDR3 spans 14 amino acids. V was pared by 8 bases and J by 2 bases, with 5 bases of the junction left unmatched. CDR3 in amino acids: CASAGTGGNQPQHF. CDR3 bases: TGTGCCAGCGCTGGGACAGGAGGCAATCAGCCCCAGCATTTT.

The chain carries TRBV6-5 and TRBJ2-1, with 7 bases that match TRBD2. The CDR3 sequence is 12 residues long. CDR1 is MNHEY, CDR2 SVGAGI, per germline. The junction had 9 bases not matched to a gene; V was cut back by 10 bases and J by 9 bases. The chain's CDR3 is CATRGGGREQFF. CDR3 bases: TGTGCCACCCGTGGGGGAGGGCGTGAGCAGTTCTTC.

The chain employs TRBV5-1 and TRBJ2-7; the match to TRBD1 covers 7 bases. The CDR3 has 13 residues. Germline CDR1 reads SGHRS; CDR2 reads YFSETQ. The V segment lost 1 base and the J segment 6 bases; nucleotides outside the gene matches: 4. DNA for the CDR3: TGCGCCAGCAGCTTGAGGGACAGCCCCGAGCAGTACTTC. Its translation is CASSLRDSPEQYF. The entire variable domain, with the rest obtained from reference TRBV5-1 and TRBJ2-7, is as follows: KAGVTQTPRYLIKTRGQQVTLSCSPISGHRSVSWYQQTPGQGLQFLFEYFSETQRNKGNFPGRFSGRQFSNSRSEMNVSTLELGDSALYLCASSLRDSPEQYFGPGTRLTVT.

The chain uses TRBV7-2 and TRBJ1-2, with 7 bases that match TRBD1. The J segment lost 4 bases and the V segment lost 6 bases, leaving 14 bases of the junction unmatched. Germline V gene sequence: CDR1 SGHTA, CDR2 FQGNSA. The CDR3 contains 16 residues. CDR3 nucleotide sequence: TGTGCCAGCAGGGACGCCGTGACAGGGAAGCTCTATGGCTACACCTTC. It encodes CASRDAVTGKLYGYTF. Drawing the rest from reference TRBV7-2 and TRBJ1-2, the complete variable domain is GAGVSQSPSNKVTEKGKDVELRCDPISGHTALYWYRQSLGQGLEFLIYFQGNSAPDKSGLPSDRFSAERTGGSVSTLTIQRTQQEDSAVYLCASRDAVTGKLYGYTFGSGTRLTVV.

J is TRBJ1-4 and V is TRBV18, with D hard to call. Germline CDR1 reads KGHSH; CDR2 reads LQKENI. Trimming cost V 4 bases and J 7 bases, with 10 bases left between them. This CDR3 region has 13 residues. CDR3 sequence: CASSLRLAEKLFF. CDR3 in DNA: TGTGCCAGCTCACTGAGGTTGGCTGAAAAACTGTTTTTT.

This chain connects TRBV3-1 (or the pseudogene TRBV3-2) to TRBJ2-1; D gene unclear. Germline V lookup: CDR1 LGHDT, CDR2 YNNKEL (reference sequence). This CDR3 has 11 amino acids. V gave up 1 base and J gave up 9 bases, with 4 bases separating them. CDR3: CASSQGVEQFF. The CDR3 coding sequence is TGTGCCAGCAGCCAAGGGGTTGAGCAGTTCTTC.

This rearrangement joins TRBV4-1 to TRBJ1-5; D gene uncertain. The V gene's germline CDR1 is MGHRA and CDR2 YSYEKL. This CDR3 contains 13 residues. The V and J ends lost 0 bases and 5 bases respectively, with 5 bases between them. CDR3 sequence reads: CASSQDKYQPQHF. The CDR3 DNA is TGCGCCAGCAGCCAAGATAAGTATCAGCCCCAGCATTTT.

Of note for this clone: One junction end disagrees with the germline gene, perhaps due to a read error. The rearrangement joins TRBV6-1 to TRBJ2-6, with D perhaps given as TRBD1 or TRBD2 (6 bases each). This CDR3 is built from 17 residues. Germline CDR1 is MNHNS and CDR2 is SASEGT. The CDR3 region is CARSGGPPAGGANVLTF. Here the CDR3 DNA reads TGTGCCCGCAGTGGGGGGCCTCCCGCGGGGGGGGCCAACGTCCTGACTTTC.

This sequence joins TRBV18 and TRBJ2-6; 9 bases are shared with TRBD1. The CDR3 spans 16 residues. Germline CDR1 KGHSH, CDR2 LQKENI. J was trimmed by 2 bases and V by 3 bases; bases with no gene match: 2. In nucleotides, the CDR3 is TGTGCCAGCTCACCTGGGACAGGGACTGGGGCCAACGTCCTGACTTTC. This encodes CASSPGTGTGANVLTF.

The rearrangement joins TRBV14 to TRBJ1-1; no clear D. Germline V gene lookup returns CDR1 SGHDN and CDR2 FVKESK. Trimming removed 4 bases from V and 1 base from J, with 7 bases in between. This CDR3 contains 13 residues. CDR3 bases: TGTGCCAGCAGCCCTTCGTGGAACACTGAAGCTTTCTTT. Translation: CASSPSWNTEAFF.

The chain uses TRBV24-1 and TRBJ2-7; TRBD2 is a possible D gene (6 bases). Germline lookup yields CDR1 KGHDR and CDR2 SFDVKD. Trimming left V 0 bases short and J 2 bases short, with 13 bases between. The CDR3 spans 16 residues. The CDR3 bases are TGTGCCACCAGTGATTTGCGGGGCAGACTAGCCTACGAGCAGTACTTC. This translates into CATSDLRGRLAYEQYF.

The V gene is TRBV18, the J gene TRBJ1-4; D is uncertain. V gave up 3 bases and J gave up 7 bases, with 3 bases separating them. Per germline, CDR1 KGHSH and CDR2 LQKENI. This CDR3 is built from 11 residues. This chain's CDR3 is CASSPGEKLFF. CDR3 nucleotide sequence: TGTGCCAGCTCACCGGGTGAAAAACTGTTTTTT.

The CDR3 reads CATRMTGINYGYTF. The DNA of the CDR3 is TGTGCCACCAGGATGACAGGGATAAACTATGGCTACACCTTC. This rearrangement joins TRBV15 to TRBJ1-2; 7 bases agree with TRBD1. Germline CDR1 reads LNHNV; CDR2 reads YYDKDF (reference sequence). V lost 6 bases to trimming and J lost 2 bases; unmatched junction nucleotides: 6. This CDR3 is 14 amino acids long.

The chain couples TRBV3-1 (or the pseudogene TRBV3-2) to TRBJ1-2; tentatively, D is TRBD1 (6 bases). The CDR3 has 15 residues. Germline loops: CDR1 LGHDT, CDR2 YNNKEL (reference sequence). V was cut by 5 bases and J by 5 bases, with 18 bases left in between. CDR3 amino acids: CASSFTDRTIYGYTF. CDR3 nucleotide sequence: TGTGCCAGCAGCTTCACCGACAGGACGATTTATGGCTACACCTTC.

For the CDR3, the DNA is TGTGCCAGCAGCCAAGGGACAGCCTATGGCTACACCTTC. Translation: CASSQGTAYGYTF. V is TRBV5-5 and J is TRBJ1-2, with 7 bases lining up with TRBD1. Germline CDR1 reads SGHKS; CDR2 reads YYEKEE (reference sequence). The CDR3 sequence is 13 residues long. The junction had 4 bases not matched to a gene; V was cut back by 4 bases and J by 4 bases.

The J gene is TRBJ1-1, the V gene TRBV6-2 or TRBV6-3; no reliable D call. CDR1 is MNHEY and CDR2 is SVGEGT in the germline V gene. Trimming took 0 bases from V and 0 from J, leaving 11 bases between them. CDR3 size: 16 residues. The CDR3 DNA follows: TGTGCCAGCAGTTACTCGAGGGAGACGTTGAACACTGAAGCTTTCTTT. It translates to CASSYSRETLNTEAFF.

The genes are TRBV5-6 and TRBJ2-3; 10 positions agree with TRBD1. With V trimmed by 7 bases and J by 6 bases, 8 bases remained unmatched. Germline V gene data show CDR1 as SGHDT and CDR2 as YYEEEE. The CDR3 length is 14 residues. Here the CDR3 reads CASDGGTGEDTQYF. CDR3 DNA sequence: TGTGCCAGCGACGGAGGGACAGGGGAGGATACGCAGTATTTT.